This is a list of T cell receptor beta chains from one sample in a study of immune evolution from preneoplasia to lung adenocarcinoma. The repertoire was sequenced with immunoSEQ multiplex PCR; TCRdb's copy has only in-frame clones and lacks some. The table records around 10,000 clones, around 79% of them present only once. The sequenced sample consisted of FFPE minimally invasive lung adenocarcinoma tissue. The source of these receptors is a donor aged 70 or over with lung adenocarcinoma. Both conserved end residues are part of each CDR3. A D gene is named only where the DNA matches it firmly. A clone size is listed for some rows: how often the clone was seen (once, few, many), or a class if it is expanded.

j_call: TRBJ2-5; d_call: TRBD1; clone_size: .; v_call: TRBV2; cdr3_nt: TGTGCCAGCAGCCCCACGGGACAGCAAGAGACCCAGTACTTC; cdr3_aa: CASSPTGQQETQYF
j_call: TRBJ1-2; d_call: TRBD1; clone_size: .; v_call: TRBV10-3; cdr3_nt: TGTGCCATACAAGGGACAGGGGCTAACTATGGCTACACCTTC; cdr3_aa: CAIQGTGANYGYTF
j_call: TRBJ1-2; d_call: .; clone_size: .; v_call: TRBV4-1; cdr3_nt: TGCGCCAGCAGCCAAGATATCTACCGTGGCTACACCTTC; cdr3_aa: CASSQDIYRGYTF
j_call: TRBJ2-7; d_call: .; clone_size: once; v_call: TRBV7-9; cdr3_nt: TGTGCCAGCAGCTCTCTGGACGGATTAGGAGAGCAGTACTTC; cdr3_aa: CASSSLDGLGEQYF
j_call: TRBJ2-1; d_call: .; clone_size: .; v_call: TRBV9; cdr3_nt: TGTGCCAGCAGCGTAGCTAATAGCCCGACCCAGCAGTTCTTC; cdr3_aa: CASSVANSPTQQFF
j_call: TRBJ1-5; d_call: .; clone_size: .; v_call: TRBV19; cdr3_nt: TGTGCCAGTAGTATACGGGACAGCAATCAGCCCCAGCATTTT; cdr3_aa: CASSIRDSNQPQHF
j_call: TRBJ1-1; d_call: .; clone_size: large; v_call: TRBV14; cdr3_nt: TGTGCCAGCAGCCAAGGAGCCTGGACTGGGAACACTGAAGCTTTCTTT; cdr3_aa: CASSQGAWTGNTEAFF
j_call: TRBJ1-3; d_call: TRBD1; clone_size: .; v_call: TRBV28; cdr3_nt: TGTGCCAGCACCGCAGGGGGCTCTGGAAACACCATATATTTT; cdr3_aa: CASTAGGSGNTIYF
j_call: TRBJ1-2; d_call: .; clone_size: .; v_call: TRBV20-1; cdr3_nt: TGCAGTGCTAGAGGGGTTGTCGGCTACACCTTC; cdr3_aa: CSARGVVGYTF
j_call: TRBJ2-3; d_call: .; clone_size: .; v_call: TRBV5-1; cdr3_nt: TGCGCCAGCAGCTTCCGGGACCCGGAGAAAGATACGCAGTATTTT; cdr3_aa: CASSFRDPEKDTQYF
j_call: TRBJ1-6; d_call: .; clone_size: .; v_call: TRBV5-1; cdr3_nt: TGCGCCAGCAGTTCTGACAGTAACAATTCACCCCTCCACTTT; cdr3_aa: CASSSDSNNSPLHF
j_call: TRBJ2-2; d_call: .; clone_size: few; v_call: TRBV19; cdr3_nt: TGTGCCAGTAGTATAAGGTTAGGGCCACCGAACACCGGGGAGCTGTTTTTT; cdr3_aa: CASSIRLGPPNTGELFF
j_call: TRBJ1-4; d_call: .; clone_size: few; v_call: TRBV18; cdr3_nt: TGTGCCAGCTCACCTGGGAGAAATGAAAAACTGTTTTTT; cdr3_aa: CASSPGRNEKLFF
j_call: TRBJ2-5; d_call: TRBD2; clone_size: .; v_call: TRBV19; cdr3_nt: TGTGCCAGTAGTTTGGGACTAGCACATGAGACCCAGTACTTC; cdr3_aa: CASSLGLAHETQYF
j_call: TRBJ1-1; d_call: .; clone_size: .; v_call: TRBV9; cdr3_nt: TGTGCCAACAGCGCCGCCCCGGGCACTGAAGCTTTCTTT; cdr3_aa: CANSAAPGTEAFF
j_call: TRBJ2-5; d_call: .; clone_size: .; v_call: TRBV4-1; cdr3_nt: TGCGCCAGCAGCCAAGATTGGGCCGGGATCGAAGAGACCCAGTACTTC; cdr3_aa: CASSQDWAGIEETQYF
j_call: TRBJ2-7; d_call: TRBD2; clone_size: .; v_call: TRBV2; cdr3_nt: TGTGCCAGCAGTGCGGGGGGACTAGCGGACGAGCAGTACTTC; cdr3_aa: CASSAGGLADEQYF
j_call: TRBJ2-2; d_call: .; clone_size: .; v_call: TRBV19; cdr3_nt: TGTGCCAGTAGTATAGGGGTGAACACCGGGGAGCTGTTTTTT; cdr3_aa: CASSIGVNTGELFF
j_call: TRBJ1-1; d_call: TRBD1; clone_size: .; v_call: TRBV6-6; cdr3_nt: TGTGCCAGCAGTCCAGGGGGTCGGACCACTGAAGCTTTCTTT; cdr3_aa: CASSPGGRTTEAFF
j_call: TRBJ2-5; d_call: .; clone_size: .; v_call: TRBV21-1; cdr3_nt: TGTGCCAGCAGCGGCCGGGGACAAGAGACCCAGTACTTC; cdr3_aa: CASSGRGQETQYF
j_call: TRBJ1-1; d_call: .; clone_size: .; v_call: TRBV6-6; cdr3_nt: TGTGCCAGCAGTTTTGCCCCGAACACTGAAGCTTTCTTT; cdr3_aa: CASSFAPNTEAFF
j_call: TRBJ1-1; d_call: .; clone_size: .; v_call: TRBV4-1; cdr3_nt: TGCGCCAGCAGCCAAGATCCTGGGGGGGGAACTGAAGCTTTCTTT; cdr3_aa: CASSQDPGGGTEAFF
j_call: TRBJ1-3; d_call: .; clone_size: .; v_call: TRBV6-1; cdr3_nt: TGTGCCAGCAAAACCGGTGGAAACACCATATATTTT; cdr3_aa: CASKTGGNTIYF
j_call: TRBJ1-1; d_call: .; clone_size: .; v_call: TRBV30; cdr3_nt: TGTGCCTGGAGATCTACCCCGGGACAAGAAGCTTTCTTT; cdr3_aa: CAWRSTPGQEAFF
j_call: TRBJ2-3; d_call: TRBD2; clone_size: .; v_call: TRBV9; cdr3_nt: TGTGCCAGCAGCGTAAGCGGGAACACAGATACGCAGTATTTT; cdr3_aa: CASSVSGNTDTQYF
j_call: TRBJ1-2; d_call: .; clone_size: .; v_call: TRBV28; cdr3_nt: TGTGCCAGCAGTGGTAGGGTGCCCTATGGCTACACCTTC; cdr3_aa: CASSGRVPYGYTF
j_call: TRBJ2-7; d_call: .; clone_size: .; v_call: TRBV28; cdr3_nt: TGTGCCAGCTCTACAGGGCAGACGACCTACGAGCAGTACTTC; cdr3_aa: CASSTGQTTYEQYF
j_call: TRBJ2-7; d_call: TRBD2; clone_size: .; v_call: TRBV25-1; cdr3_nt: TGTGCCAGCGCGGGACTAGCCGGTGGTGAGCAGTACTTC; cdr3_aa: CASAGLAGGEQYF
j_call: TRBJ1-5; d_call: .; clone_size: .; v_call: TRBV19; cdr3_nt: TGTGCCAGTAGTATTTCCGCAAATCAGCCCCAGCATTTT; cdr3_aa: CASSISANQPQHF
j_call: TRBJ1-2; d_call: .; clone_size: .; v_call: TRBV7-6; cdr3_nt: TGTGCCAGCAGCTTACTTCTCGGTAGACTTGGCGGCTACACCTTC; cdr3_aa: CASSLLLGRLGGYTF
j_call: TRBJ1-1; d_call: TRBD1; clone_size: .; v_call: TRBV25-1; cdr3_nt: TGTGCCAGCAGTGACCGGGACAGGGACTGGAACACTGAAGCTTTCTTT; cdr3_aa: CASSDRDRDWNTEAFF